The 11 T cell receptor beta chains listed next were all sequenced from one sample in a study of T-cell reconstitution after alpha-beta-depleted transplantation in children. A library of TCRbeta sequences, prepared with unique molecular identifiers, was generated. From the PCR reads, TCRdb called clonotypes with MiXCR, one entry per CDR3 protein. The table has roughly 110,000 distinct CDR3 sequences, 10% seen once. The starting material was PBMCs, obtained before TCRalphabeta/CD19-depleted stem cell transplant. The receptors derive from a boy aged 2 to 10 with acute lymphoblastic leukemia, due to receive a stem cell transplant.

This clonotype appeared many times. The J gene is TRBJ2-5, the V gene TRBV20-1, with TRBD2 matching over 7 bases. The CDR3 contains 15 residues. Unmatched junction bases numbered 14, after V lost 3 bases and J lost 7 bases. In germline, CDR1 is DFQATT, CDR2 SNEGSKA (reference sequence). The CDR3, as DNA: TGCAGTGCTAGGAGGGACTATCGAGGAGGTGGGACCCAGTACTTC. Encoded protein: CSARRDYRGGGTQYF.

This clonotype appeared many times. V is TRBV20-1 and J is TRBJ2-3; a possible D gene is TRBD1 (6 bases). The V end was cut by 4 bases, the J end by 1 base, with 12 bases between. Germline assignment: CDR1 DFQATT and CDR2 SNEGSKA (reference sequence). The CDR3 contains 14 residues. In nucleotides, the CDR3 is TGCAGTGCTAAGCCAGGGGTCGGCACAGATACGCAGTATTTT. Translating gives CSAKPGVGTDTQYF.

This clonotype was picked up many times. J is TRBJ2-4 and V is TRBV5-1, with 12 nucleotides matching TRBD2. Per the germline V gene, CDR1 is SGHRS and CDR2 is YFSETQ. The ends lost 4 bases at V and 2 bases at J; junction bases unmatched: 4. CDR3 length: 16 residues. CDR3 protein: CASSPGLAGPKNIQYF. CDR3 sequence (DNA): TGCGCCAGCAGCCCAGGACTAGCGGGACCCAAAAACATTCAGTACTTC.

This chain links TRBV7-2 with TRBJ2-2, with 10 bases fitting TRBD2. This CDR3 has 16 residues. V lost 5 bases and J lost 6; bases outside the gene matches: 9. CDR1 and CDR2 (germline): SGHTA, FQGNSA. CDR3 region: CASSALAGVLPGELFF. CDR3 DNA: TGTGCCAGCAGCGCGCTAGCGGGAGTGCTCCCCGGGGAGCTGTTTTTT.

The chain combines TRBV7-9 with TRBJ2-7; 13 nucleotides line up with TRBD2. Per the germline V gene, CDR1 is SEHNR and CDR2 is FQNEAQ (reference sequence). The CDR3 contains 15 residues. With V trimmed by 5 bases and J by 6 bases, 7 bases remained unmatched. The CDR3 protein is CASSPRTSGSPEQYF. CDR3 DNA sequence: TGTGCCAGCAGCCCAAGGACTAGCGGGAGTCCCGAGCAGTACTTC.

This clonotype has more than one count but fewer than ten. The V gene is TRBV6-5, the J gene TRBJ1-5; no clear D. Trimming took 2 bases from V and 5 from J, leaving 10 bases between them. Germline CDR1 is MNHEY and CDR2 is SVGAGI. The length of the CDR3 is 14 residues. Written as DNA, the CDR3 is TGTGCCAGCAGTTACCCCTGGGGAGATCAGCCCCAGCATTTT. This translates into CASSYPWGDQPQHF.

This clonotype occurred many times. The gene calls are TRBV4-2 and TRBJ2-2; 7 bases line up with TRBD1. CDR3 size: 20 residues. V trimming: 4 bases; J trimming: 0 bases; junction bases outside the gene matches: 17. Per germline, CDR1 LGHNA and CDR2 YNFKEQ. CDR3 amino acids: CASSPNRGTGAVANTGELFF. In nucleotides, the CDR3 is TGTGCCAGCAGCCCCAACCGGGGTACAGGGGCGGTTGCGAACACCGGGGAGCTGTTTTTT.

In its sample, this clonotype was seen a few times. This sequence joins TRBV7-8 and TRBJ2-7; D gene uncertain. The CDR3 totals 15 residues. Trimming cost V 1 base and J 2 bases, with 12 bases left between them. Germline CDR1 and CDR2: SGHVS and FQNEAQ. CDR3 sequence (DNA): TGTGCCAGCAGCTTAGAACGAGGATTTACCTACGAGCAGTACTTC. This codes for CASSLERGFTYEQYF.

This clonotype was found a few times. The chain has TRBV5-1 and TRBJ2-1; 7 nucleotides match TRBD1. This CDR3 region has 13 residues. With 6 bases clipped from V and 9 bases from J, the junction kept 9 bases outside the gene matches. Germline CDR1 and CDR2: SGHRS and YFSETQ. The chain's CDR3 is CASMRQGSGEQFF. CDR3 DNA sequence: TGCGCCAGCATGCGACAGGGTTCGGGTGAGCAGTTCTTC.

There are many counts of this clonotype. The V and J genes are TRBV5-1 and TRBJ2-3; no clear D. This CDR3 has 13 amino acids. CDR1 is SGHRS, CDR2 YFSETQ, per germline. Between the trimmed V and J ends, which lost 0 bases and 6 bases, there was a span of 8 bases. The chain's CDR3 is CASSLALGDTQYF. For the CDR3, the DNA is TGCGCCAGCAGCTTGGCCTTAGGGGATACGCAGTATTTT.

This clonotype was found a few times. The chain uses TRBV5-1 and TRBJ2-2, with D unresolved. Per germline, CDR1 SGHRS and CDR2 YFSETQ. The V end lost 5 bases, the J end lost 6 bases, and 11 bases lay between the germline ends. This CDR3 has 13 residues. CDR3 sequence (DNA): TGCGCCAGCAGGAGGATCGACGCCGGGGAGCTGTTTTTT. Its translation: CASRRIDAGELFF.